This TCR beta chain was sequenced for a study of beta chain features in type 1 diabetes. This clone was seen a few times. Trimming stripped 3 bases from V and 0 bases from J, with 15 bases between. The CDR3 runs to 15 residues. Germline CDR1 reads SQVTM; CDR2 reads ANQGSEA. The isolated RNA, all of it, was reverse transcribed, so expressed TCRB transcripts were what got sequenced. Measured with immunoSEQ multiplex PCR; TCRdb has only the in-frame clones, and not every one. The table shows just over 450,000 clones, with around 28% occurring only once. The TCR originated in a young man in good health. This chain joins TRBV29-1 and TRBJ2-7; D is undetermined. What was sequenced was naive CD4+ T cells from blood. The CDR3 spells CSVEASDPSSYEQYF. The CDR3 DNA follows: TGCAGCGTTGAGGCCTCGGACCCGAGCTCCTACGAGCAGTACTTC.